This section outlines one T cell receptor beta chain sequence together with its context. Its antigen is currently unknown. This record comes from a study of CD8 T cell repertoires and HIV-1 epitope variants. At the level of the study: Control wells had CMV/EBV/flu peptides, negative Ebola AY9, or no peptide.

The study's findings and limits: Of roughly ten antigen-specific beta clonotypes, about 6 appeared to cross-react with escape variants.

CDR1 is SGHVS and CDR2 is FQNEAQ in the germline V gene. There are 16 residues in the CDR3. Trimming stripped 1 base from V and 2 bases from J, with 15 bases between. On the immunoSEQ platform, TCR beta CDR3s were sequenced at survey depth. Sequencing used immunoSEQ multiplex PCR; TCRdb keeps in-frame clones, though not all of them. The sample includes more than 85,000 clones, almost 75% of them seen just once. The chain links TRBV7-8 to TRBJ2-7, with D unresolved. Sequenced: uncultured baseline CD8+ T cells from peripheral blood mononuclear cells (PBMCs). The clonotype was recovered from a male donor with HIV. The CDR3 region has the DNA TGTGCCAGCAGCTTAGAAGCCGCGGCCGTAGCCTACGAGCAGTACTTC. Its translation is CASSLEAAAVAYEQYF.